Following are 18 T cell receptor beta chains from one sample sequenced in a study of blood T cell repertoires in COVID-19. Assay: immunoSEQ multiplex PCR; the TCRdb copy retains only in-frame clones and omits some. Among some 200,000 clones listed, roughly nine tenths were seen once. Sequenced sample: PBMCs or T cells enriched from blood (not recorded which). Receptors were obtained from a woman between 45 and 60 years old in a cohort exposed to, infected with or recovered from COVID-19 (not recorded which).

The chain's CDR3 is CSVDFSATDTQYF. The CDR3 bases are TGCAGCGTTGATTTTAGCGCCACAGATACGCAGTATTTT. V is TRBV29-1 and J is TRBJ2-3; TRBD2 is a possible D gene (5 bases). CDR3 size: 13 residues. V shed 3 bases and J shed 2 bases, with 9 bases lying between them. Germline CDR1 SQVTM, CDR2 ANQGSEA.

CDR3 residues: CASSLLNQPQHF. DNA for the CDR3: TGTGCCAGCAGCTTGCTAAATCAGCCCCAGCATTTT. The chain recombines TRBV7-2 with TRBJ1-5; D ambiguous. With 3 bases removed from V and 4 bases from J, the gap between germline ends came to 4 bases. This CDR3 has 12 amino acids. Germline V CDR1 and CDR2: SGHTA, FQGNSA.

The rearrangement uses TRBV2 and TRBJ2-3; 11 bases match TRBD2. J was trimmed by 5 bases and V by 4 bases; bases with no gene match: 5. There are 15 residues in the CDR3. Germline V gene data show CDR1 as SNHLY and CDR2 as FYNNEI. In DNA form, the CDR3 reads TGTGCCAGCAGTGGCCGTAGCGGGGGGGTAGATACGCAGTATTTT. Residues: CASSGRSGGVDTQYF.

This chain joins TRBV18 and TRBJ1-2, with a possible D match to TRBD1 (6 bases). Trimming pared 3 bases from V and 5 bases from J, leaving 13 bases between. Germline loops: CDR1 KGHSH, CDR2 LQKENI. The CDR3 covers 14 residues. CDR3 DNA: TGTGCCAGCTCACCGCTTAACAGGGAATATGGCTACACCTTC. This codes for CASSPLNREYGYTF.

This clone was recorded only once. The chain has TRBV28 and TRBJ1-5; a possible D gene is TRBD1 (5 bases). The CDR3 totals 16 residues. Germline CDR1 and CDR2: MDHEN and SYDVKM. The ends were cut back, 6 bases at V and 6 bases at J, with 21 bases in the middle. The CDR3 nucleotides read TGTGCCAGCAGCTCCCAGGGTGGATGGGTTCGTCAGCCCCAGCATTTT. This translates into CASSSQGGWVRQPQHF.

The chain is built from TRBV4-1 and TRBJ2-5; the match to TRBD2 covers 11 bases. V shed 4 bases, J shed 7 bases, and the junction held 17 bases outside the gene matches. This CDR3 contains 18 residues. Germline V gives CDR1 MGHRA, CDR2 YSYEKL. The CDR3 coding sequence is TGCGCCAGCAGCCCCAAGGGGCCTAGCGGGGGGCCCTGGCGGACCCAGTACTTC. Translation gives CASSPKGPSGGPWRTQYF.

The rearrangement links TRBV7-8 to TRBJ2-1, with 7 bases that match TRBD2. The CDR3 is 15 amino acids. In germline, CDR1 is SGHVS, CDR2 FQNEAQ. V gave up 0 bases and J gave up 2 bases; unmatched junction bases: 1. As DNA, the CDR3 is TGTGCCAGCAGCTTAGCGGCGGGAGCCTACAATGAGCAGTTCTTC. This translates into CASSLAAGAYNEQFF.

This clone was observed a handful of times. The chain combines TRBV28 with TRBJ2-5; D perhaps matches TRBD2 (5 bases). The CDR3 contains 11 residues. From germline, CDR1 is MDHEN and CDR2 SYDVKM. Trimming shortened V by 9 bases and J by 7 bases, and 12 bases separated the two germline ends. DNA for the CDR3: TGTGCCAGTACCCTCGAGGGGACCCAGTACTTC. It is translated as CASTLEGTQYF. The variable domain in full, completed from reference TRBV28 and TRBJ2-5, reads DVKVTQSSRYLVKRTGEKVFLECVQDMDHENMFWYRQDPGLGLRLIYFSYDVKMKEKGDIPEGYSVSREKKERFSLILESASTNQTSMYLCASTLEGTQYFGPGTRLLVL.

The table lists this clone with a count of one. This rearrangement joins TRBV4-3 to TRBJ2-7; TRBD1 might be the D (6 bases). The CDR3 is 13 residues long. V was cut by 1 base and J by 6 bases, with 10 bases left in between. Per germline, CDR1 LGHNA and CDR2 YSLEER. The CDR3 loop is CASSQVLGAEQYF. Written as DNA, the CDR3 is TGCGCCAGCAGCCAAGTACTGGGGGCCGAGCAGTACTTC.

The chain recombines TRBV6-2 or TRBV6-3 with TRBJ1-2, with unresolved D. The CDR3 totals 14 residues. The germline V gene has CDR1 MNHEY and CDR2 SVGEGT. V lost 2 bases to trimming and J lost 7 bases, with 14 bases between them. The CDR3 is CASSYGGRTAGYTF. In DNA form, the CDR3 reads TGTGCCAGCAGTTACGGAGGCAGGACGGCTGGCTACACCTTC.

The J gene is TRBJ1-5, the V gene TRBV19, with D possibly matching TRBD1 (5 bases). The CDR3 length is 14 residues. Germline V gives CDR1 LNHDA, CDR2 SQIVND (reference sequence). V gave up 7 bases and J gave up 4 bases, with 14 bases separating them. CDR3 DNA sequence: TGTGCCAGTACCGCGGACATTACTAATCAGCCCCAGCATTTT. Translation gives CASTADITNQPQHF.

This chain connects TRBV19 to TRBJ1-5, with 9 nucleotides matching TRBD1. V shed 5 bases and J 6 bases; nucleotides not matched to a gene: 8. The CDR3 spans 15 residues. From germline, CDR1 is LNHDA and CDR2 SQIVND (reference sequence). Written as DNA, the CDR3 is TGTGCCAGTAGTGACCTGGGACAGGGCGGTCAGCCCCAGCATTTT. Encoded protein: CASSDLGQGGQPQHF.

The chain couples TRBV6-1 to TRBJ1-5, with D uncertain. The CDR3 has 14 amino acids. Germline values: CDR1 MNHNS, CDR2 SASEGT. The V gene lost 1 base and the J gene lost 6 bases, with 10 bases spanning the gap. The CDR3 DNA is TGTGCCAGCAGTGAAGGACCCTCGGGTCAGCCCCAGCATTTT. It specifies CASSEGPSGQPQHF.

This sequence joins TRBV5-4 and TRBJ1-1, with D unclear. Germline V gives CDR1 SGHNT, CDR2 YYREEE (reference sequence). Deletions cut 0 bases from V and 4 bases from J, with 7 bases between. This CDR3 comprises 13 residues. CDR3 region: CASSLERSTEAFF. The DNA for the CDR3 is TGTGCCAGCAGCTTGGAACGGAGCACTGAAGCTTTCTTT.

This clone has only one observation. The V gene is TRBV19, the J gene TRBJ1-5; D perhaps matches TRBD1 (6 bases). Trimming shortened V by 7 bases and J by 3 bases, and 19 bases separated the two germline ends. Germline V gene sequence: CDR1 LNHDA, CDR2 SQIVND (reference sequence). This CDR3 contains 16 residues. CDR3 bases: TGTGCCAGTAAAGGTTGGTCCAGGGGCAACAATCAGCCCCAGCATTTT. Its protein is CASKGWSRGNNQPQHF.

The CDR3 region is CASSPFSSLTYEQYF. In DNA, the CDR3 is TGTGCCAGCAGCCCGTTTTCGTCTCTAACCTACGAGCAGTACTTC. V gene TRBV14 combines with J gene TRBJ2-7; D not resolved. This CDR3 spans 15 amino acids. Germline lookup yields CDR1 SGHDN and CDR2 FVKESK. V lost 4 bases to trimming and J lost 2 bases, with 15 bases between them.

The chain carries TRBV20-1 and TRBJ2-7, with D maybe TRBD2 (5 bases). The length of the CDR3 is 15 residues. The V end lost 3 bases, the J end lost 2 bases, and 17 bases lay between the germline ends. Germline lookup yields CDR1 DFQATT and CDR2 SNEGSKA (reference sequence). CDR3 sequence (DNA): TGCAGTGCTAGTGCAACCCCGGGGTCTACCTACGAGCAGTACTTC. This codes for CSASATPGSTYEQYF.

The chain has TRBV19 and TRBJ1-5, with a tentative D call TRBD1 (6 bases). V lost 3 bases and J lost 0, with 12 bases in between. The CDR3 is 16 amino acids. Germline CDR1 and CDR2: LNHDA and SQIVND (reference sequence). The CDR3 region has the DNA TGTGCCAGTAGTATTGGACAGTATTATAGCAATCAGCCCCAGCATTTT. It translates to CASSIGQYYSNQPQHF.